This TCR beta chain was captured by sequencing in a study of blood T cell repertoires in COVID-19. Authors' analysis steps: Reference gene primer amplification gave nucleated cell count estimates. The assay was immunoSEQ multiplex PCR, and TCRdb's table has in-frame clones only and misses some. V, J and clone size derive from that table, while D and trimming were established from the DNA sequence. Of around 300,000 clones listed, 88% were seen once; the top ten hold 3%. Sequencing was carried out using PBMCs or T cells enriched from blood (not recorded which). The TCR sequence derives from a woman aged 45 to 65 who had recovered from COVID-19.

The CDR3 loop reads CASSLVELVNQPQHF. The CDR3 nucleotides read TGTGCCAGCAGCTTAGTAGAATTGGTCAATCAGCCCCAGCATTTT. V and J are TRBV7-2 and TRBJ1-5; D ambiguous. In germline, CDR1 is SGHTA, CDR2 FQGNSA. Trimming removed 1 base from V and 3 bases from J, with 10 bases in between. The CDR3 is 15 amino acids. The full variable domain, its missing parts supplied by reference TRBV7-2 and TRBJ1-5, is GAGVSQSPSNKVTEKGKDVELRCDPISGHTALYWYRQSLGQGLEFLIYFQGNSAPDKSGLPSDRFSAERTGGSVSTLTIQRTQQEDSAVYLCASSLVELVNQPQHFGDGTRLSIL.